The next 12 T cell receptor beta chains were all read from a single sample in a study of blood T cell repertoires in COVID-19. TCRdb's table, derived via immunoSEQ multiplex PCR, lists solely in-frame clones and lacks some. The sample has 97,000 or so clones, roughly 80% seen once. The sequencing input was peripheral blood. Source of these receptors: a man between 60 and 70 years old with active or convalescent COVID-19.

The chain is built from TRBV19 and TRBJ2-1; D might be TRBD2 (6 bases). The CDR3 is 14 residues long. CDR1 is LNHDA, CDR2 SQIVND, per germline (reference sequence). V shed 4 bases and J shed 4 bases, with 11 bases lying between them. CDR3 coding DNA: TGTGCCAGTAGTAAGGTAGCGGTGTACAATGAGCAGTTCTTC. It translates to CASSKVAVYNEQFF.

The CDR3 DNA is TGTGCCAGCAGCATAGCCGGGCAAGAGACCCAGTACTTC. Translation: CASSIAGQETQYF. V is TRBV12-3 or TRBV12-4 and J is TRBJ2-5; no clear D. The germline V and J ends were trimmed by 6 bases and 2 bases, with 10 bases remaining between them. This CDR3 region has 13 residues.

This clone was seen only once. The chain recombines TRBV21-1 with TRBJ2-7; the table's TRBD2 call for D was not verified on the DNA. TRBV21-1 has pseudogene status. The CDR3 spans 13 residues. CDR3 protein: CASSNESSYEQYV. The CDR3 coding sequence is TGTGCCAGCAGCAATGAGAGCTCCTACGAGCAGTACGTC.

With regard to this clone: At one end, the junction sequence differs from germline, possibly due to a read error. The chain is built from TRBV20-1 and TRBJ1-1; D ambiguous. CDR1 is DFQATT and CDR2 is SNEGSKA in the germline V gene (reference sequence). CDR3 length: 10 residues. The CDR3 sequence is CSASIRRIRF. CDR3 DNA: TGCAGTGCTAGTATAAGGAGGATTCGTTTT.

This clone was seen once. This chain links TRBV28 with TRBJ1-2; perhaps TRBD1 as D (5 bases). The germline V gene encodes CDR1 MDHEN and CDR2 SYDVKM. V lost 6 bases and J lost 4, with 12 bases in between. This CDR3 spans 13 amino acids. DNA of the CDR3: TGTGCCAGCAGCACGACAGCCTCCTATGGCTACACCTTC. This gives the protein CASSTTASYGYTF.

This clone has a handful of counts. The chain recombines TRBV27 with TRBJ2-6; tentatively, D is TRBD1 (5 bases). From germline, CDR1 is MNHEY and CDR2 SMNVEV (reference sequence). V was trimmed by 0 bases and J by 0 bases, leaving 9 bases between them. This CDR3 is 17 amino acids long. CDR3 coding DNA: TGTGCCAGCAGTTTATCTCCAGGGTACTCTGGGGCCAACGTCCTGACTTTC. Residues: CASSLSPGYSGANVLTF.

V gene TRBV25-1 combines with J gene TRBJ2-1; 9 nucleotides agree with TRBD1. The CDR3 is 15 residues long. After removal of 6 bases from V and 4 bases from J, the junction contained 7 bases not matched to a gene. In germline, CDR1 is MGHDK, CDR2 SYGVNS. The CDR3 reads CASRPQGAQYNEQFF. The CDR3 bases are TGTGCCAGCAGGCCACAGGGGGCGCAATACAATGAGCAGTTCTTC.

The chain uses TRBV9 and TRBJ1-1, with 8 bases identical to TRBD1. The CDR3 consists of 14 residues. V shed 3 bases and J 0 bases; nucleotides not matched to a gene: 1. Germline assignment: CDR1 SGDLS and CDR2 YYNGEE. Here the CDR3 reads CASSGDRMNTEAFF. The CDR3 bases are TGTGCCAGCAGCGGGGACAGGATGAACACTGAAGCTTTCTTT.

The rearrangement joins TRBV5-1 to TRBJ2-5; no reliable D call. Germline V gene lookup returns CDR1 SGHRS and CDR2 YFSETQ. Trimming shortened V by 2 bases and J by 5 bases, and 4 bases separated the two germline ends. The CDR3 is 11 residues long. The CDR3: CASSFGETQYF. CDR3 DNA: TGCGCCAGCAGCTTCGGGGAGACCCAGTACTTC. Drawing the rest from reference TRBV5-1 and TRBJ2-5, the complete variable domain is KAGVTQTPRYLIKTRGQQVTLSCSPISGHRSVSWYQQTPGQGLQFLFEYFSETQRNKGNFPGRFSGRQFSNSRSEMNVSTLELGDSALYLCASSFGETQYFGPGTRLLVL.

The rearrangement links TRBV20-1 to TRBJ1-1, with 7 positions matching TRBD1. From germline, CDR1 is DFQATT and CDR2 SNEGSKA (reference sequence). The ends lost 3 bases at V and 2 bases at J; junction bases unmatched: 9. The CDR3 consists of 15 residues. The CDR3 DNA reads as TGCAGTGCTAGTAAGCCCGGGACAGCCAACACTGAAGCTTTCTTT. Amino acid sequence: CSASKPGTANTEAFF.

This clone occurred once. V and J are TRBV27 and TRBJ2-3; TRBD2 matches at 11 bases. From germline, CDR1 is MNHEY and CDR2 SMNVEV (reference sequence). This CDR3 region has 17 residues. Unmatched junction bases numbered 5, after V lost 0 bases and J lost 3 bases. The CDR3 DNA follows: TGTGCCAGCAGTTTATCTTACCTAGCGGGAGGTACAGATACGCAGTATTTT. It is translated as CASSLSYLAGGTDTQYF.

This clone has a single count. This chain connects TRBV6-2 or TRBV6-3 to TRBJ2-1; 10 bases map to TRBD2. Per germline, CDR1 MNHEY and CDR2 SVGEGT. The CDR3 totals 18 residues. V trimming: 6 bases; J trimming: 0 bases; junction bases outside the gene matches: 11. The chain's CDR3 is CASSPSPSGRRSYNEQFF. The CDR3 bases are TGTGCCAGCAGCCCTTCGCCTAGCGGGAGACGCTCCTACAATGAGCAGTTCTTC.